This TCR beta chain came from a study of blood T cell repertoires in COVID-19 (dated by TCRdb to 2018 to 2021). Some background on the complete study: The collaborator samples originated in the United States, Italy and Spain and spanned the acute and convalescent phases of COVID-19. The prospective study material was composed of cDNA or gDNA derived from T cells, B-cell-depleted T cells, or PBMCs. Deeply sampled blood TCRbeta repertoires from subjects exposed to, actively infected with, or recovered from COVID-19 were included in the dataset. A freely available public database, intended as a resource for researchers studying the immune response to SARS-CoV-2, is where the repertoires were released. Samples were obtained from the ongoing ImmuneRACE study (first 160 participants) and from 1,254 subjects provided by 6 global collaborators. The sample metadata nearly always contained a de-identified subject ID, COVID-19 status, age in years and sex. Where HLA class I and class II types were available, the types were taken from metadata supplied by the sample provider, not from assay-based typing.

TCRbeta CDR3 regions were amplified from genomic DNA by means of the immunoSEQ Assay, a bias-controlled multiplex PCR. The original pipeline was this. The number of nucleated cells in each sample was estimated from the amplification of reference gene primers within the assay. To quantify the absolute abundance of each unique TCRbeta CDR3 rearrangement, sequence reads were collapsed and filtered. Productive Simpson clonality was computed per sample as the square root of Simpson's diversity index over productive rearrangements. What TCRdb holds here is the immuneACCESS table cut down to in-frame rearrangements. Part of the clones is not present; checked against another copy, under half of the missing clones reflect an unresolved V gene, and the others are unexplained. The V and J calls and the clone size are those of that table, but D and trimming were determined from the DNA. The sample has over 25,000 clones on record, around nine tenths of them singletons. The ten most abundant clones make up approximately 14% of the sample.

Results and caveats for the whole study, not just this receptor: The amount of clinical and demographic metadata varied by source and participant and was provided uncurated.

Remarks on this clone: Its antigen specificity is not known. Base qualities were left out, and no much larger clone turns up one base away.

CDR1 and CDR2, per the germline V gene (reference sequence), are SGHKS and YYEKEE. Trimming leaves V shorter by 4 bases and J shorter by 6 bases, with the junction holding 12 bases beyond the gene matches. Counted from cysteine to phenylalanine, this CDR3 has 15 amino acids. The kept DNA is CDR3 alone, 45 bases in frame from the first base. Collaborating institutions collected whole blood in K2EDTA tubes following their own protocols. For TCRbeta analysis, collaborator samples were shipped as frozen whole blood, as isolated PBMCs, or as DNA extracted from either sample type. This TCR was sampled from a human donor with active COVID-19. The donor label of this sample is uncertain. Sequenced material: peripheral blood. This receptor chain uses TRBV5-5 and TRBJ1-1; TRBD1 lines up with 7 middle nucleotides. The nucleotide sequence reads as follows: TGTGCCAGCAGCCAGGGACAGCGGACTCTCGCTGAAGCTTTCTTT. Protein translation: CASSQGQRTLAEAFF.